Each of the 14 T cell receptor beta chains below was sequenced from the same sample in a study of blood T cell repertoires in COVID-19. This table comes from immunoSEQ multiplex PCR, and its TCRdb copy is limited to in-frame clones, with some not included. Of some 76,000 clones listed, roughly 80% are singletons. The sequenced material came from peripheral blood. These receptors all stem from a man aged 45 to 65 with acute or convalescent COVID-19.

V is TRBV18 and J is TRBJ2-3; TRBD1 matches 10 bases. The CDR3 is made up of 16 amino acids. Trimming removed 0 bases from V and 1 base from J; junction bases left unmatched: 1. Looked up from germline, CDR1 is KGHSH and CDR2 is LQKENI. For the CDR3, the DNA is TGTGCCAGCTCACCACCGACAGGGGGCGGCACAGATACGCAGTATTTT. It translates to CASSPPTGGGTDTQYF.

DNA of the CDR3: TGTGCCAGTAGTGTCAAAGATACGCAGTATTTT. Protein: CASSVKDTQYF. The chain carries TRBV19 and TRBJ2-3; no clear D gene. Looked up from germline, CDR1 is LNHDA and CDR2 is SQIVND (reference sequence). Trimming shortened V by 5 bases and J by 5 bases, and 5 bases separated the two germline ends. CDR3 length: 11 amino acids. Full variable domain (remainder filled in from reference TRBV19 and TRBJ2-3): DGGITQSPKYLFRKEGQNVTLSCEQNLNHDAMYWYRQDPGQGLRLIYYSQIVNDFQKGDIAEGYSVSREKKESFPLTVTSAQKNPTAFYLCASSVKDTQYFGPGTRLTVL.

The chain combines TRBV6-1 with TRBJ1-5; 9 nucleotides align to TRBD1. V lost 0 bases to trimming and J lost 0 bases; unmatched junction nucleotides: 9. Germline CDR1 is MNHNS and CDR2 is SASEGT. The CDR3 is 19 amino acids. In DNA, the CDR3 is TGTGCCAGCAGTGAAGCGTTTAAGGACAGGGGATATAGCAATCAGCCCCAGCATTTT. As protein: CASSEAFKDRGYSNQPQHF.

This clone was counted only a few times. The chain is built from TRBV6-2 or TRBV6-3 and TRBJ2-3; 12 bases are shared with TRBD2. CDR3 length equals 15 residues. J gave up 4 bases and V 6 bases, and 5 bases lay outside the gene matches. The germline V gene encodes CDR1 MNHEY and CDR2 SVGEGT. CDR3 bases: TGTGCCAGCAGCCGACTAGCGGGAGAACCAGATACGCAGTATTTT. Residues: CASSRLAGEPDTQYF.

The rearrangement links TRBV7-2 to TRBJ2-3; TRBD1 matches 7 bases. Germline V lookup: CDR1 SGHTA, CDR2 FQGNSA. The V gene end was trimmed by 1 base and the J gene end by 2 bases; junction bases not matched to a gene: 3. This CDR3 comprises 15 residues. For the CDR3, the DNA is TGTGCCAGCAGCTTAGTTGGACAGGCCACAGATACGCAGTATTTT. Protein product: CASSLVGQATDTQYF.

About this clone: One end of the junction fails to match germline, which may point to a read error. In the same sample, other DNA sequences code for this CDR3. This chain links TRBV5-4 with TRBJ2-2; the D is unclear. CDR3 length: 15 residues. The V gene's germline CDR1 is SGHNT and CDR2 YYREEE (reference sequence). Here the CDR3 DNA reads TGTGCTAGCAACCTCCTAGGAATTCCCCCCGGGGAGCTGTTTTTT. This gives the protein CASNLLGIPPGELFF.

This chain uses TRBV18 with TRBJ2-6; 11 nucleotides line up with TRBD1. Germline V gene sequence: CDR1 KGHSH, CDR2 LQKENI. The CDR3 extends over 18 amino acids. V lost 2 bases and J lost 1; bases outside the gene matches: 4. As DNA, the CDR3 is TGTGCCAGCTCACCAGTGGGGACAGGGGGTTCTGGGGCCAACGTCCTGACTTTC. Protein: CASSPVGTGGSGANVLTF.

The chain couples TRBV6-5 to TRBJ1-5; weak D call: TRBD1 (5 bases). The V end lost 7 bases, the J end lost 2 bases, and 12 bases lay between the germline ends. The germline gives CDR1 MNHEY, CDR2 SVGAGI. This CDR3 is 14 amino acids long. Here the CDR3 reads CASKVREGNQPQHF. Written as DNA, the CDR3 is TGTGCCAGCAAGGTCAGGGAGGGCAATCAGCCCCAGCATTTT.

The chain has TRBV19 and TRBJ2-3; 8 positions match TRBD1. The germline V gene encodes CDR1 LNHDA and CDR2 SQIVND (reference sequence). The CDR3 runs 15 residues. J gave up 4 bases and V 10 bases, and 13 bases lay outside the gene matches. The CDR3 bases are TGTGCCACCACCAAGGGGACAGGAGGACCAGATACGCAGTATTTT. Its protein product is CATTKGTGGPDTQYF.

The table lists this clone with a count of one. The chain couples TRBV19 to TRBJ1-5; a possible D gene is TRBD1 (6 bases). The CDR3 sequence is 16 residues long. Germline CDR1 is LNHDA and CDR2 is SQIVND (reference sequence). The V and J ends lost 5 bases and 0 bases respectively, with 14 bases between them. Written as DNA, the CDR3 is TGTGCCAGTAGTTTTACGGGGGGGCGTAGCAATCAGCCCCAGCATTTT. This encodes CASSFTGGRSNQPQHF.

This clone has just one count. This chain links TRBV19 with TRBJ2-1, with TRBD1 as a possible D gene (7 bases). Trimming left V 7 bases short and J 0 bases short, with 25 bases between. Germline values: CDR1 LNHDA, CDR2 SQIVND (reference sequence). CDR3 length: 19 residues. This CDR3 reads CASKRGGTVRIDSYNEQFF. The CDR3 DNA reads TGTGCCAGTAAAAGGGGCGGGACAGTGAGAATAGACTCCTACAATGAGCAGTTCTTC.

The count of this clone is one. The chain is built from TRBV5-6 and TRBJ1-1; 7 positions match TRBD1. Germline loops: CDR1 SGHDT, CDR2 YYEEEE. V was pared by 3 bases and J by 4 bases, with 6 bases of the junction left unmatched. CDR3 length: 14 amino acids. The DNA of the CDR3 is TGTGCCAGCAGCTGGGGTAAGGGGGCCACTGAAGCTTTCTTT. Protein: CASSWGKGATEAFF.

The chain employs TRBV7-8 and TRBJ1-2; possible D gene TRBD1, 5 bases. The V gene lost 5 bases and the J gene lost 8 bases, with 15 bases spanning the gap. The CDR3 is 13 residues long. Germline V gene sequence: CDR1 SGHVS, CDR2 FQNEAQ. The CDR3 region is CASSRRGDRGYTF. The CDR3 coding sequence is TGTGCCAGCAGCCGACGGGGGGATCGAGGCTACACCTTC. The full variable domain, with the rest looked up from reference TRBV7-8 and TRBJ1-2, is GAGVSQSPRYKVAKRGQDVALRCDPISGHVSLFWYQQALGQGPEFLTYFQNEAQLDKSGLPSDRFFAERPEGSVSTLKIQRTQQEDSAVYLCASSRRGDRGYTFGSGTRLTVV.

The rearrangement uses TRBV28 and TRBJ1-2; a possible D gene is TRBD1 (6 bases). CDR3 length: 13 amino acids. The V end was cut by 3 bases, the J end by 8 bases, with 13 bases between. Germline V gives CDR1 MDHEN, CDR2 SYDVKM. This chain's CDR3 is CASSLGAWDGYTF. The CDR3 nucleotides read TGTGCCAGCAGTTTGGGGGCTTGGGACGGCTACACCTTC.